This T cell receptor beta chain was identified during a study of vaccination effects on CD4 cells after COVID-19. Findings and caveats of the study: Few convalescent patients were included, and no early post-infection timepoints were sampled.

Generated by immunoSEQ multiplex PCR, the TCRdb table keeps only in-frame clones and is missing some. The table lists about 31,000 clones, around 85% of them singletons. Comments on this clone: The antigen remains undetermined.

Sequencing in the ViraFEST assay came after antigen-specific CD4+ T cells had been expanded with viral peptide pools, which were used to stimulate PBMC. At the end of around eleven days of culture, CD4+ T cells were isolated. Each person got two doses of an mRNA SARS-CoV-2 vaccine, BNT162b2 or mRNA-1273. CDR1 is LNHDA, CDR2 SQIVND, per germline (reference sequence). The CDR3 runs to 11 residues. Trimming cost V 7 bases and J 4 bases, with 6 bases left between them. The clonotype was recovered from a human donor who received a COVID-19 vaccine. Some clones in this sample may be carry-over from other donors' samples. The chain carries TRBV19 and TRBJ2-3; D is undetermined. This specimen was CD4+ T cells from PBMCs cultured with SARS-CoV-2 spike peptides, taken after COVID-19 vaccination. CDR3 residues: CASKQADTQYF. CDR3 DNA sequence: TGTGCCAGTAAGCAAGCAGATACGCAGTATTTT.